A selection of T cell receptor beta chains follows, all from one sample in a study of T cell responses to AZD1222 COVID-19 vaccine. Assay: immunoSEQ multiplex PCR; the TCRdb copy retains only in-frame clones and omits some. Among 45,000 to 50,000 clones, approximately 90% were seen once, and the ten largest hold approximately 5.3%. The sequencing used peripheral blood, collected 28 days after the second AZD1222 dose. These receptors came from an adult who received the AZD1222 COVID-19 vaccine. CDR3s include the opening cysteine and the closing phenylalanine or tryptophan. A D gene is named only where the DNA matches it firmly. For some rows the clone size is stated as once, few or many, or as a class when expanded; others skip it.

-	TRBV15	TRBJ2-7	TRBD2	CATSAGDSYEQYF	TGTGCCACCAGCGCGGGGGATTCCTACGAGCAGTACTTC
-	TRBV7-2	TRBJ1-6	-	CASSFNGGDSPLHF	TGTGCCAGCAGCTTTAATGGGGGCGATTCACCCCTCCACTTT
-	TRBV7-9	TRBJ1-2	-	CASSSRHTSYGYTF	TGTGCCAGCAGCTCCCGGCACACCAGCTATGGCTACACCTTC
-	TRBV5-1	TRBJ2-5	-	CASSTPGEETQYF	TGCGCCAGCAGCACTCCCGGGGAGGAGACCCAGTACTTC
-	TRBV6-5	TRBJ1-1	-	CASSYGHGPTEAFF	TGTGCCAGCAGTTACGGACACGGGCCCACTGAAGCTTTCTTT
-	TRBV5-4	TRBJ1-2	-	CASSVAGDGYTF	TGTGCCAGCAGCGTGGCAGGAGATGGCTACACCTTC
-	TRBV5-4	TRBJ2-2	-	CASSLFLGDTGELFF	TGTGCCAGCAGCTTGTTTTTAGGAGACACCGGGGAGCTGTTTTTT
few	TRBV14	TRBJ1-6	-	CASSQTVNSPLHF	TGTGCCAGCAGCCAGACAGTTAATTCACCCCTCCACTTT
-	TRBV12-3/TRBV12-4	TRBJ1-2	TRBD1	CASSISDRAGYTF	TGTGCCAGCAGTATCTCGGACAGGGCTGGCTACACCTTC
-	TRBV6-1	TRBJ1-2	TRBD1	CASSDGGTGNYGYTF	TGTGCCAGCAGTGATGGGGGGACAGGGAACTATGGCTACACCTTC
-	TRBV24-1	TRBJ2-3	TRBD2	CATSDSSGMGGTDTQYF	TGTGCCACCAGTGATTCAAGCGGGATGGGGGGCACAGATACGCAGTATTTT
-	TRBV12-3/TRBV12-4	TRBJ1-2	TRBD1	CASSRTGAGGYTF	TGTGCCAGCAGTCGGACAGGGGCGGGTGGCTACACCTTC
-	TRBV6-1	TRBJ2-2	-	CASSVRTLPGTGELFF	TGTGCCAGCAGTGTCCGGACTCTCCCGGGCACCGGGGAGCTGTTTTTT
-	TRBV11-2	TRBJ2-1	TRBD2	CASSLGAGGPYNEQFF	TGTGCCAGCAGCTTAGGGGCGGGAGGGCCTTACAATGAGCAGTTCTTC
-	TRBV10-3	TRBJ2-1	-	CAISETVLSSYNEQFF	TGTGCCATCAGTGAGACAGTACTCAGCTCCTACAATGAGCAGTTCTTC
-	TRBV7-7	TRBJ1-1	-	CASSLARGSEAFF	TGTGCCAGCAGCTTAGCGCGGGGTTCCGAAGCTTTCTTT
-	TRBV4-1	TRBJ2-7	TRBD1	CASSQDWPGTVAYEQYF	TGCGCCAGCAGCCAAGATTGGCCCGGGACAGTAGCCTACGAGCAGTACTTC
-	TRBV3-1/TRBV3-2	TRBJ1-1	-	CASSQKQGAGTEAFF	TGTGCCAGCAGCCAAAAACAAGGGGCAGGTACTGAAGCTTTCTTT
-	TRBV7-2	TRBJ1-5	TRBD1	CASSDGQAGNQPQHF	TGTGCCAGCAGCGACGGACAGGCAGGCAATCAGCCCCAGCATTTT
-	TRBV5-6	TRBJ1-4	-	CASSLGADEKLFF	TGTGCCAGCAGCTTGGGGGCTGATGAAAAACTGTTTTTT
-	TRBV29-1	TRBJ2-7	-	CSVGPGDDEQYF	TGCAGCGTTGGGCCAGGGGATGACGAGCAGTACTTC
few	TRBV19	TRBJ1-2	-	CASRQELLYGYTF	TGTGCCAGTAGGCAGGAGCTGCTCTATGGCTACACCTTC
once	TRBV2	TRBJ2-7	-	CASSQRYLSKQYF	TGTGCCAGCAGTCAGCGGTACCTCTCGAAGCAGTACTTC
-	TRBV7-9	TRBJ2-1	-	CASSLLGLGHEQFF	TGTGCCAGCAGCTTGTTGGGACTGGGCCATGAGCAGTTCTTC
-	TRBV5-1	TRBJ2-3	TRBD1	CASRRQGRSTDTQYF	TGCGCCAGCCGCAGACAGGGACGGTCGACAGATACGCAGTATTTT